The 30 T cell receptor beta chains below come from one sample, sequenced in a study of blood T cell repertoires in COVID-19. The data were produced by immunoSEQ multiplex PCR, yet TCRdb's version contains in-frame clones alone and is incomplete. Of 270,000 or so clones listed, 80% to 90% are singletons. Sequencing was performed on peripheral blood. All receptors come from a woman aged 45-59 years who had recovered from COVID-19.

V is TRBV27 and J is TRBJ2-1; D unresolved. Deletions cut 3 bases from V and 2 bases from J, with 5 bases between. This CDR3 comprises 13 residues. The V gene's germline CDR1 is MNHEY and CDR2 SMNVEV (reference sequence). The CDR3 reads CASSLRPYNEQFF. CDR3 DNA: TGTGCCAGCAGTTTGCGTCCCTACAATGAGCAGTTCTTC.

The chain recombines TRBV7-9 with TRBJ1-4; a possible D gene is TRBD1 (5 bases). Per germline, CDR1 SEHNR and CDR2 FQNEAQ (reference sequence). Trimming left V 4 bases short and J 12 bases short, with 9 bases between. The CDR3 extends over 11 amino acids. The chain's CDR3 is CASSSGHELFF. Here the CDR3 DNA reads TGTGCCAGCAGCTCCGGACATGAACTGTTTTTT.

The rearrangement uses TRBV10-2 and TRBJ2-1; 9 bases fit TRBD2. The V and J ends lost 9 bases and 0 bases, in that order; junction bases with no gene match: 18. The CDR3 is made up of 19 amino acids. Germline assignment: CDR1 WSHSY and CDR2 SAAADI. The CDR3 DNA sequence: TGCGCCAGTTGGCCCGGGGGTGAGCGGGGGGCGAGCTCCTACAATGAGCAGTTCTTC. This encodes CASWPGGERGASSYNEQFF.

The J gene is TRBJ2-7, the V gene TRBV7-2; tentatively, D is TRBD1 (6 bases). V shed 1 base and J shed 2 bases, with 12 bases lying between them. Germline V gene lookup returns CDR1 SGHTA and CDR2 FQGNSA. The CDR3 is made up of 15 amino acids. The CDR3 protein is CASSLGRGRTYEQYF. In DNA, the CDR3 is TGTGCCAGCAGCTTAGGCAGGGGAAGGACCTACGAGCAGTACTTC.

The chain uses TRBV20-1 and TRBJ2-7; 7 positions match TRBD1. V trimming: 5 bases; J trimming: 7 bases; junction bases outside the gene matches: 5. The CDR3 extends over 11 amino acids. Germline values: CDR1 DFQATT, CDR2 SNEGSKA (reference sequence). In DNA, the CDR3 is TGCAGTGCTGCACAGGGGCCTGAGCAGTACTTC. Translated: CSAAQGPEQYF.

CDR3 loop: CASSLDRGLGQPQHF. The DNA of the CDR3 is TGTGCCAGCAGCTTAGACAGGGGGCTGGGACAGCCCCAGCATTTT. The chain uses TRBV7-2 and TRBJ1-5; the match to TRBD1 covers 9 bases. J gave up 7 bases and V 1 base, and 5 bases lay outside the gene matches. The germline V gene encodes CDR1 SGHTA and CDR2 FQGNSA. The length of the CDR3 is 15 residues.

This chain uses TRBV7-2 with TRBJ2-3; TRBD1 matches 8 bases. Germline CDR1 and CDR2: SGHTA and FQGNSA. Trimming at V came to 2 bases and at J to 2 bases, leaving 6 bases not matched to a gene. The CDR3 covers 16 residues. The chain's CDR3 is CASSLHAGGITDTQYF. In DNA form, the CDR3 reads TGTGCCAGCAGCTTACACGCAGGGGGCATCACAGATACGCAGTATTTT. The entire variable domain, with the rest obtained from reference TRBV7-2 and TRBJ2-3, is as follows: GAGVSQSPSNKVTEKGKDVELRCDPISGHTALYWYRQSLGQGLEFLIYFQGNSAPDKSGLPSDRFSAERTGGSVSTLTIQRTQQEDSAVYLCASSLHAGGITDTQYFGPGTRLTVL.

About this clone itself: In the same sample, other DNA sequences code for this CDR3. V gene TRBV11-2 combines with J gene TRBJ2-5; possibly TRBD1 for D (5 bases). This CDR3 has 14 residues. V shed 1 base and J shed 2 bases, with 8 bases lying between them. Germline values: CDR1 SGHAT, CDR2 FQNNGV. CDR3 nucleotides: TGTGCCAGCAGCTTAGGGGCAGGGCAAGAGACCCAGTACTTC. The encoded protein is CASSLGAGQETQYF. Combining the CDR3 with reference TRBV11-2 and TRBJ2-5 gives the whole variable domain EAGVAQSPRYKIIEKRQSVAFWCNPISGHATLYWYQQILGQGPKLLIQFQNNGVVDDSQLPKDRFSAERLKGVDSTLKIQPAKLEDSAVYLCASSLGAGQETQYFGPGTRLLVL.

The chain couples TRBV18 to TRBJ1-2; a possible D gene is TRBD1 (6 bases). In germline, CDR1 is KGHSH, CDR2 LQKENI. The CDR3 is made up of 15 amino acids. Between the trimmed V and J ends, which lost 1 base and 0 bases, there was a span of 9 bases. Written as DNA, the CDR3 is TGTGCCAGCTCACCACAGGGACAAGCTAACTATGGCTACACCTTC. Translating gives CASSPQGQANYGYTF.

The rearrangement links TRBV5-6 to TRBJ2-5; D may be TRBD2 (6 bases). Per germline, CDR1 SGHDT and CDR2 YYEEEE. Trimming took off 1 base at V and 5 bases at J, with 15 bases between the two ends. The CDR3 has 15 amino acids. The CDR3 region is CASSLPAPSAETQYF. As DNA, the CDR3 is TGTGCCAGCAGCTTGCCCGCGCCTAGCGCGGAGACCCAGTACTTC.

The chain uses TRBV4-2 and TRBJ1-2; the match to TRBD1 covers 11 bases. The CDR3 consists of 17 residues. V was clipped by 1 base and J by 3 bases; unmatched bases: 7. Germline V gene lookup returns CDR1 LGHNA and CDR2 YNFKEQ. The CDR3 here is CASSQVASGQGDYGYTF. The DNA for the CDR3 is TGTGCCAGCAGCCAAGTAGCTTCGGGACAGGGGGACTATGGCTACACCTTC.

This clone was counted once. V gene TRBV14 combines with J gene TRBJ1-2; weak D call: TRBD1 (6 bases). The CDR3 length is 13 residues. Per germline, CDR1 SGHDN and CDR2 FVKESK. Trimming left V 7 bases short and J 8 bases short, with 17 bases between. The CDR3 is CASNKQTGGGYTF. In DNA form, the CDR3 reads TGTGCCAGCAACAAGCAGACAGGCGGGGGCTACACCTTC.

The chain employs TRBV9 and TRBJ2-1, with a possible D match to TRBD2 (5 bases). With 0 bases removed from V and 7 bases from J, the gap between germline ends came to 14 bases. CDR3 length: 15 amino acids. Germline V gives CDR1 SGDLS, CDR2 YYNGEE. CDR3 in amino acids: CASSVASRRVNEQFF. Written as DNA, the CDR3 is TGTGCCAGCAGCGTAGCTAGCAGAAGGGTTAATGAGCAGTTCTTC.

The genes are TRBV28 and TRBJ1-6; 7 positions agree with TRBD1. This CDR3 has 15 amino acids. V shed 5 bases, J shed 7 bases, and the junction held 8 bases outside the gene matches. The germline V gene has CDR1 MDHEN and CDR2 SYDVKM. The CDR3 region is CASSPTGRGNSPLHF. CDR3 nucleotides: TGTGCCAGCAGTCCGACAGGGAGAGGGAATTCACCCCTCCACTTT.

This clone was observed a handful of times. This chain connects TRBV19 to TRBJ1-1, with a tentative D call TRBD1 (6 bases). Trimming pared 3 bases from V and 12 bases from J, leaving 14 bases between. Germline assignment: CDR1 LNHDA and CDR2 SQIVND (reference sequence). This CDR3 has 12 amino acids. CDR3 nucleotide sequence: TGTGCCAGTAGTATGGGGGCAGGGTCGCCTTTCTTT. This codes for CASSMGAGSPFF.

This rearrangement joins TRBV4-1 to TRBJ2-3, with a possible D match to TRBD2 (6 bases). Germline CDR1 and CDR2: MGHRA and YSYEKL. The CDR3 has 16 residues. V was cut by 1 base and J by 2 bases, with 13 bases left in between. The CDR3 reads CASSQVPGLHTDTQYF. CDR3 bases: TGCGCCAGCAGCCAAGTTCCGGGACTTCACACAGATACGCAGTATTTT.

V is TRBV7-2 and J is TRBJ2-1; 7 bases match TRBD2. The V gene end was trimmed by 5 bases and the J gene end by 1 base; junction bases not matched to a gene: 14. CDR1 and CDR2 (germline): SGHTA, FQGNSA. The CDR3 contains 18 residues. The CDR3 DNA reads TGTGCCAGCAGCCCCCGCGGTGCGGGAGACCCTTCCTACAATGAGCAGTTCTTC. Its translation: CASSPRGAGDPSYNEQFF.

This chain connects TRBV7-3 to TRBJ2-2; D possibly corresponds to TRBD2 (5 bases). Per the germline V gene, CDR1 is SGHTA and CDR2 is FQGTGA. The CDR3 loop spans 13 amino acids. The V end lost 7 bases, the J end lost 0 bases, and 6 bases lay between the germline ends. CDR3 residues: CASTGTNTGELFF. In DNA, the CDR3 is TGTGCCAGCACGGGGACGAACACCGGGGAGCTGTTTTTT. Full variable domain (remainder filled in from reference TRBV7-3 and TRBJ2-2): GAGVSQTPSNKVTEKGKYVELRCDPISGHTALYWYRQSLGQGPEFLIYFQGTGAADDSGLPNDRFFAVRPEGSVSTLKIQRTERGDSAVYLCASTGTNTGELFFGEGSRLTVL.

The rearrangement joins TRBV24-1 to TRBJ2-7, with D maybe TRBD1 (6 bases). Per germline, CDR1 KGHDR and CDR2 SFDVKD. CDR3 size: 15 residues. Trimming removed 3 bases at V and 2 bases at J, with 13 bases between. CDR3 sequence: CATSDVRQGTYEQYF. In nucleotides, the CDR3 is TGTGCCACCAGTGATGTCCGGCAGGGGACCTACGAGCAGTACTTC.

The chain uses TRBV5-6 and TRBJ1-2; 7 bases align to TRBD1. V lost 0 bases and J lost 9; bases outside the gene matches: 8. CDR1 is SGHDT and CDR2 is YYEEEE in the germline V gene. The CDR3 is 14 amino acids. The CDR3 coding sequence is TGTGCCAGCAGCTTGGCCGGACAGGCCCTAAGCTACACCTTC. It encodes CASSLAGQALSYTF.

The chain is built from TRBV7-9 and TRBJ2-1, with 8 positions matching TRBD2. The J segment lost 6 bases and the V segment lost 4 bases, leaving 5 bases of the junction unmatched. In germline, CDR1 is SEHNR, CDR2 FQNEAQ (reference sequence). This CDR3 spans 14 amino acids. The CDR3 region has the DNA TGTGCCAGCAGCTATGTAGCGGGGCTCAATGAGCAGTTCTTC. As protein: CASSYVAGLNEQFF. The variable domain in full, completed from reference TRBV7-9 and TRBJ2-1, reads DTGVSQNPRHKITKRGQNVTFRCDPISEHNRLYWYRQTLGQGPEFLTYFQNEAQLEKSRLLSDRFSAERPKGSFSTLEIQRTEQGDSAMYLCASSYVAGLNEQFFGPGTRLTVL.

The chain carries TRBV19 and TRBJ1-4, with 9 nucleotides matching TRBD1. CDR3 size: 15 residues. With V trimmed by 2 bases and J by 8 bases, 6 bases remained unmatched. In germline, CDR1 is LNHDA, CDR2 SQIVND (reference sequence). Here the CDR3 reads CASSIRGQGREKLFF. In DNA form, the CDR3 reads TGTGCCAGTAGTATACGAGGACAGGGGAGGGAAAAACTGTTTTTT.

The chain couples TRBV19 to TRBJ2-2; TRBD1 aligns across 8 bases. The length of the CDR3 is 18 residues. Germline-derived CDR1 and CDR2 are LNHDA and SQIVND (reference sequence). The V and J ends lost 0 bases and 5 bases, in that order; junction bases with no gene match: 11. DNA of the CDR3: TGTGCCAGTAGTATAGATGAGACAGGGGCCCTGGGGACCGGGGAGCTGTTTTTT. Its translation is CASSIDETGALGTGELFF.

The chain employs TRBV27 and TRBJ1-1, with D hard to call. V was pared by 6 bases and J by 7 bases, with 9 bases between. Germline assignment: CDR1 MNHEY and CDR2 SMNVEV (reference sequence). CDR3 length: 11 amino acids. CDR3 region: CASRGLGEAFF. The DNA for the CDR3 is TGTGCCAGCAGGGGCCTGGGTGAAGCTTTCTTT.

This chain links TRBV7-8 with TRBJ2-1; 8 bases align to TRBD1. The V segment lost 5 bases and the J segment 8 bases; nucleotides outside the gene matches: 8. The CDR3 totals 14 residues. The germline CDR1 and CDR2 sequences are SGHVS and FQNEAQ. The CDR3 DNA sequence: TGTGCCAGCAGCCCAAGGACAGGGTTATATGAGCAGTTCTTC. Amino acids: CASSPRTGLYEQFF.

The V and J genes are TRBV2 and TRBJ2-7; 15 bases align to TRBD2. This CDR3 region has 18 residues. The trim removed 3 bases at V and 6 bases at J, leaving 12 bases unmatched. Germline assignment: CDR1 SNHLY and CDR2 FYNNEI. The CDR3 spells CASSDTGTSGGRLGEQYF. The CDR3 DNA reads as TGTGCCAGCAGTGATACCGGGACTAGCGGGGGGAGGCTTGGCGAGCAGTACTTC. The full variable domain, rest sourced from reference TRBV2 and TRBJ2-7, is EPEVTQTPSHQVTQMGQEVILRCVPISNHLYFYWYRQILGQKVEFLVSFYNNEISEKSEIFDDQFSVERPDGSNFTLKIRSTKLEDSAMYFCASSDTGTSGGRLGEQYFGPGTRLTVT.

The CDR3 nucleotides are TGTGCCAGCAGTTACAGGGGTCAGAGAGTTGAAGCTTTCTTT. As protein: CASSYRGQRVEAFF. The chain is built from TRBV6-2 or TRBV6-3 and TRBJ1-1; a possible D gene is TRBD1 (5 bases). The CDR3 has 14 residues. Germline lookup yields CDR1 MNHEY and CDR2 SVGEGT. Trimming shortened V by 2 bases and J by 7 bases, and 14 bases separated the two germline ends.

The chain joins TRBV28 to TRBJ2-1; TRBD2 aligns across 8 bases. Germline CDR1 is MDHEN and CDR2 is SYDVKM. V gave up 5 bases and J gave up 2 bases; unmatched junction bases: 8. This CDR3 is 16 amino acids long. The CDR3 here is CASSLPGGGPYNEQFF. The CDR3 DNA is TGTGCCAGCAGTCTTCCCGGGGGGGGCCCCTACAATGAGCAGTTCTTC.

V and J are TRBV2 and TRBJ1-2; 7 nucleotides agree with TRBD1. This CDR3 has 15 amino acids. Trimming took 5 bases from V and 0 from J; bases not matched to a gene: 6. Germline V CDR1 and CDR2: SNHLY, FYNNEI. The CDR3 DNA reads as TGTGCCAGCAGTCAACAGGGGCGGACTAACTATGGCTACACCTTC. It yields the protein CASSQQGRTNYGYTF.

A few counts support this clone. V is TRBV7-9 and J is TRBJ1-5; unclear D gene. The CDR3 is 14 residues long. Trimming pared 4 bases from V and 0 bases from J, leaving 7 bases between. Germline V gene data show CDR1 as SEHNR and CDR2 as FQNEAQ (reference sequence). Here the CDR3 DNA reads TGTGCCAGCAGCTCGGGTCATAGCAATCAGCCCCAGCATTTT. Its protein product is CASSSGHSNQPQHF.